The clone carrying this TCR beta chain has just a few counts. Its antigen is undetermined. This entry is derived from a study of cytomegalovirus exposure and HLA in healthy donors. Regarding the study as a whole: The authors enumerated around 150 TCR beta chains as linked to cytomegalovirus. Later on, a genetic analysis was performed. It linked a missense variant in DCLRE1C with V- and J-gene trimming of TCR beta. In vitro, three CMV-associated chains proved specific for CMV antigens.

With 60 Vbeta and 13 Jbeta primers, the PCR was carried out. Some clones are missing from TCRdb's copy, which holds only in-frame ones; the method was immunoSEQ multiplex PCR. The sample has around 190,000 clones, around 77% seen once. At collection, donors were nominally healthy, but unrecorded immune exposures were probable. Germline trimming cut 4 bases from V and 6 bases from J; bases unmatched to any gene: 15. The CDR3 totals 17 residues. From germline, CDR1 is SGHVS and CDR2 FQNEAQ. V is TRBV7-8 and J is TRBJ2-1, with 7 bases that match TRBD2. Material for sequencing was PBMCs. The TCR sequence derives from a man in his sixties in good health and CMV-seronegative. In DNA form, the CDR3 reads TGTGCCAGCAGCTCCCCGGGGATTTCGCGGGAGCGCAATGAGCAGTTCTTC. This sequence encodes CASSSPGISRERNEQFF.